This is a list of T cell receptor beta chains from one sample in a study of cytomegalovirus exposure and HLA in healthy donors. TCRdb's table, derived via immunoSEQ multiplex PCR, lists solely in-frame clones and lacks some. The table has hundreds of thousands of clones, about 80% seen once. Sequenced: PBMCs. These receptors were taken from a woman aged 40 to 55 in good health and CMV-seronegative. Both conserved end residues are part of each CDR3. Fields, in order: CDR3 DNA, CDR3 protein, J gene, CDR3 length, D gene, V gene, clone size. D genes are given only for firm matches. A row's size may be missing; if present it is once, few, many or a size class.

CDR3 DNA: TGCGCCAGCAGCTCGGGGACCTACGAGCAGTACTTC; CDR3 protein: CASSSGTYEQYF; J gene: TRBJ2-7; CDR3 length: 12; D gene: -; V gene: TRBV5-1; clone size: -
CDR3 DNA: TGTGCCAGTAGTATATTAGGAGGGATAAACCAAGAGACCCAGTACTTC; CDR3 protein: CASSILGGINQETQYF; J gene: TRBJ2-5; CDR3 length: 16; D gene: -; V gene: TRBV19; clone size: -
CDR3 DNA: TGTGCCAGCAGCCCTCTCCCGGGGGAGCAGTACTTC; CDR3 protein: CASSPLPGEQYF; J gene: TRBJ2-7; CDR3 length: 12; D gene: -; V gene: TRBV7-6; clone size: -
CDR3 DNA: TGTGCCAGCTCACCTAGGGACAGGGGTTACGAGCAGTACTTC; CDR3 protein: CASSPRDRGYEQYF; J gene: TRBJ2-7; CDR3 length: 14; D gene: TRBD1; V gene: TRBV18; clone size: -
CDR3 DNA: TGTGCCACCTCTTTGGCACCTAACTATGGCTACACCTTC; CDR3 protein: CATSLAPNYGYTF; J gene: TRBJ1-2; CDR3 length: 13; D gene: -; V gene: TRBV25-1; clone size: -
CDR3 DNA: TGTGCCAGCAGCCAAGAAACGACAGGGAATGGAAACACCATATATTTT; CDR3 protein: CASSQETTGNGNTIYF; J gene: TRBJ1-3; CDR3 length: 16; D gene: TRBD1; V gene: TRBV4-2; clone size: -
CDR3 DNA: TGTGCCAGCAGCGACAACTACGAGCAGTACTTC; CDR3 protein: CASSDNYEQYF; J gene: TRBJ2-7; CDR3 length: 11; D gene: -; V gene: TRBV27; clone size: once
CDR3 DNA: TGTGCCAGCAGTTGGACAGGGACCCACACCGGGGAGCTGTTTTTT; CDR3 protein: CASSWTGTHTGELFF; J gene: TRBJ2-2; CDR3 length: 15; D gene: TRBD1; V gene: TRBV6-5; clone size: -
CDR3 DNA: TGTGCCAGCAGTCCGACGGGACACTTAAACTACGAGCAGTACTTC; CDR3 protein: CASSPTGHLNYEQYF; J gene: TRBJ2-7; CDR3 length: 15; D gene: -; V gene: TRBV28; clone size: few
CDR3 DNA: TGTGCCAGCAGCCCATGGGACAGCTCTAATGAAAAACTGTTTTTT; CDR3 protein: CASSPWDSSNEKLFF; J gene: TRBJ1-4; CDR3 length: 15; D gene: TRBD1; V gene: TRBV7-9; clone size: -
CDR3 DNA: TGTGCCAGCAGCTTAGTGTCAGGGGGCGCTTCTGGCTACACCTTC; CDR3 protein: CASSLVSGGASGYTF; J gene: TRBJ1-2; CDR3 length: 15; D gene: TRBD1; V gene: TRBV7-2; clone size: -
CDR3 DNA: TGTGCCAGCAGTGAATTTAGGGGGAACACCGGGGAGCTGTTTTTT; CDR3 protein: CASSEFRGNTGELFF; J gene: TRBJ2-2; CDR3 length: 15; D gene: -; V gene: TRBV25-1; clone size: once
CDR3 DNA: TGCGCCAGCAGCGCGGACAGGGGGCTCTCGGGCTACACCTTC; CDR3 protein: CASSADRGLSGYTF; J gene: TRBJ1-2; CDR3 length: 14; D gene: TRBD1; V gene: TRBV5-1; clone size: -
CDR3 DNA: TGTGCCTGGAGTGTACTGGCGGGGGGCCCCTACGAGACCCAGTACTTC; CDR3 protein: CAWSVLAGGPYETQYF; J gene: TRBJ2-5; CDR3 length: 16; D gene: TRBD2; V gene: TRBV30; clone size: -
CDR3 DNA: TGCGCCAGCAGCTTGGGCGCAGGGAATGGGCATGAGCAGTTCTTC; CDR3 protein: CASSLGAGNGHEQFF; J gene: TRBJ2-1; CDR3 length: 15; D gene: -; V gene: TRBV5-1; clone size: -
CDR3 DNA: TGCGCCAGCAGCCGCCCGTTCGAGGATACGCAGTATTTT; CDR3 protein: CASSRPFEDTQYF; J gene: TRBJ2-3; CDR3 length: 13; D gene: -; V gene: TRBV4-1; clone size: -
CDR3 DNA: TGTGCCAGCAGTTCTGGAGGCGGCCAGCCCCAGCATTTT; CDR3 protein: CASSSGGGQPQHF; J gene: TRBJ1-5; CDR3 length: 13; D gene: -; V gene: TRBV6-5; clone size: -
CDR3 DNA: TGTGCCAGCAGCTTGGGAGGCACAGGGGGCGAGCACGAGCAGTACTTC; CDR3 protein: CASSLGGTGGEHEQYF; J gene: TRBJ2-7; CDR3 length: 16; D gene: TRBD1; V gene: TRBV5-4; clone size: -
CDR3 DNA: TGTGCCAGCAGCGTAGCTGGGACAGGGGGCGCTTACAATGAGCAGTTCTTC; CDR3 protein: CASSVAGTGGAYNEQFF; J gene: TRBJ2-1; CDR3 length: 17; D gene: TRBD1; V gene: TRBV9; clone size: -
CDR3 DNA: TGTGCCAGAAGCTGGGGACTAGCGGGGGGACTCCTCACATACAATGAGCAGTTCTTC; CDR3 protein: CARSWGLAGGLLTYNEQFF; J gene: TRBJ2-1; CDR3 length: 19; D gene: TRBD2; V gene: TRBV5-3; clone size: -
CDR3 DNA: TGTGCCAGCAGTTTAGGGCCAGGTTCGCCCCAGCATTTT; CDR3 protein: CASSLGPGSPQHF; J gene: TRBJ1-5; CDR3 length: 13; D gene: -; V gene: TRBV27; clone size: -
CDR3 DNA: TGTGCCTGGTCAACCGGGACAGGGGACGGCTACACCTTC; CDR3 protein: CAWSTGTGDGYTF; J gene: TRBJ1-2; CDR3 length: 13; D gene: TRBD1; V gene: TRBV30; clone size: -
CDR3 DNA: TGTGCCAGCAGTTACGCCGGACTAGCGGGGAACAATGAGCAGTTCTTC; CDR3 protein: CASSYAGLAGNNEQFF; J gene: TRBJ2-1; CDR3 length: 16; D gene: TRBD2; V gene: TRBV6-5; clone size: -
CDR3 DNA: TGTGCCAGCAGCCTCTCAGGGGATACGCAGTATTTT; CDR3 protein: CASSLSGDTQYF; J gene: TRBJ2-3; CDR3 length: 12; D gene: -; V gene: TRBV7-6; clone size: -
CDR3 DNA: TGTGCCAGCAGCCCCGGCGGATGGGAGCAGTACTTC; CDR3 protein: CASSPGGWEQYF; J gene: TRBJ2-7; CDR3 length: 12; D gene: -; V gene: TRBV11-3; clone size: -
CDR3 DNA: TGTGCCAGCAGCAAGACAGGGGGACCTGAAGCTTTCTTT; CDR3 protein: CASSKTGGPEAFF; J gene: TRBJ1-1; CDR3 length: 13; D gene: TRBD1; V gene: TRBV7-9; clone size: -
CDR3 DNA: TGTGCCAGCAGTTCTCTAGCAGGTTCCTCCTATAATTCACCCCTCCACTTT; CDR3 protein: CASSSLAGSSYNSPLHF; J gene: TRBJ1-6; CDR3 length: 17; D gene: -; V gene: TRBV28; clone size: -
CDR3 DNA: TGTGCCAGCAGTTCTACCACAGGGCCCCGGGACACTGAAGCTTTCTTT; CDR3 protein: CASSSTTGPRDTEAFF; J gene: TRBJ1-1; CDR3 length: 16; D gene: -; V gene: TRBV27; clone size: once
CDR3 DNA: TGCGCCAGCAGCTTCCAGGGCTACGAGCAGTACTTC; CDR3 protein: CASSFQGYEQYF; J gene: TRBJ2-7; CDR3 length: 12; D gene: -; V gene: TRBV5-1; clone size: once
CDR3 DNA: TGTGCCAGCAGTACAGGGGACCGAGCTAACTATGGCTACACCTTC; CDR3 protein: CASSTGDRANYGYTF; J gene: TRBJ1-2; CDR3 length: 15; D gene: TRBD1; V gene: TRBV6-5; clone size: -
CDR3 DNA: TGCGCCAGCAGCTTGCAACAGGGGTCCAGGGATACGCAGTATTTT; CDR3 protein: CASSLQQGSRDTQYF; J gene: TRBJ2-3; CDR3 length: 15; D gene: TRBD1; V gene: TRBV5-1; clone size: -
CDR3 DNA: TGTGCCAGCAGTACCCTAACAGGGTATGGCTACACCTTC; CDR3 protein: CASSTLTGYGYTF; J gene: TRBJ1-2; CDR3 length: 13; D gene: -; V gene: TRBV6-6; clone size: once
CDR3 DNA: TGCGCCAGCAGCTCCCCCCGGGATACCTACAATGAGCAGTTCTTC; CDR3 protein: CASSSPRDTYNEQFF; J gene: TRBJ2-1; CDR3 length: 15; D gene: -; V gene: TRBV5-1; clone size: few
CDR3 DNA: TGTGCCAGCAGCGAGGGAGTTAGCTCCTACAATGAGCAGTTCTTC; CDR3 protein: CASSEGVSSYNEQFF; J gene: TRBJ2-1; CDR3 length: 15; D gene: -; V gene: TRBV9; clone size: -
CDR3 DNA: TGTGCCAGCAGGGTGAGGGGAGGGGATGAAAAACTGTTTTTT; CDR3 protein: CASRVRGGDEKLFF; J gene: TRBJ1-4; CDR3 length: 14; D gene: -; V gene: TRBV28; clone size: -
CDR3 DNA: TGTGCCAGCAGCTTAGACCGGTATAATTCACCCCTCCACTTT; CDR3 protein: CASSLDRYNSPLHF; J gene: TRBJ1-6; CDR3 length: 14; D gene: -; V gene: TRBV11-3; clone size: -
CDR3 DNA: TGTGCCAGTATGGGACTCCGGTCCCTGAACACTGAAGCTTTCTTT; CDR3 protein: CASMGLRSLNTEAFF; J gene: TRBJ1-1; CDR3 length: 15; D gene: -; V gene: TRBV19; clone size: -